The source of this TCR beta chain is a study of cytomegalovirus exposure and HLA in healthy donors. Findings of the study overall: Some V segments could not be told apart, so they were left out, TRBV6-2 and TRBV6-3 among them. Sequencing artifact likely explains a cluster of highly shared sequence variants. A later analysis, which compared TCR beta chains of equal frequency, found the HLA-associated ones more clonally expanded.

This clone was detected only once. Its antigen is unidentified. In the PCR, 60 Vbeta and 13 Jbeta primers were used. Assay used: immunoSEQ multiplex PCR; TCRdb lists only in-frame clones, some missing. The repertoire consists of 95,000 to 150,000 clones, with over 75% occurring once and the leading ten covering about 1.7%. V lost 5 bases, J lost 4 bases, and 10 bases stayed unmatched. This CDR3 has 15 residues. The V gene's germline CDR1 is SGHVS and CDR2 FQNEAQ. The TCR originated in a man aged 40-55 years in good health and CMV-seronegative. This chain uses TRBV7-8 with TRBJ2-5, with TRBD1 identical over 7 bases. Sequencing used PBMCs. The CDR3 bases are TGTGCCAGCAGCCGAAGACAGGGTCAATTAGAGACCCAGTACTTC. As protein: CASSRRQGQLETQYF.